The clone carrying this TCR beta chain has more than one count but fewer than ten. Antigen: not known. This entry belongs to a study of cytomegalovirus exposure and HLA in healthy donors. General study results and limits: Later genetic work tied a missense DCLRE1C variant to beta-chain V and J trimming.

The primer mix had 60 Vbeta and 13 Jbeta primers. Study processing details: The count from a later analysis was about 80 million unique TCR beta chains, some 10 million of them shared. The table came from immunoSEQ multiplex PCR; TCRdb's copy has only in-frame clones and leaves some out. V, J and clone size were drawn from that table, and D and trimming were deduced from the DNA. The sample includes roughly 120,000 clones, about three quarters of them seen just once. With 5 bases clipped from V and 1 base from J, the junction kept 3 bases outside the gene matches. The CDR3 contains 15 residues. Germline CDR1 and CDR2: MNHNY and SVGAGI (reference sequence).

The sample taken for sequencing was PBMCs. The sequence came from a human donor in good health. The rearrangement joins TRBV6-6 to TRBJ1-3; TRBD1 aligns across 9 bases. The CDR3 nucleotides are TGTGCCAGCAGTCGGACAGGGGTTTCTGGAAACACCATATATTTT. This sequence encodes CASSRTGVSGNTIYF.